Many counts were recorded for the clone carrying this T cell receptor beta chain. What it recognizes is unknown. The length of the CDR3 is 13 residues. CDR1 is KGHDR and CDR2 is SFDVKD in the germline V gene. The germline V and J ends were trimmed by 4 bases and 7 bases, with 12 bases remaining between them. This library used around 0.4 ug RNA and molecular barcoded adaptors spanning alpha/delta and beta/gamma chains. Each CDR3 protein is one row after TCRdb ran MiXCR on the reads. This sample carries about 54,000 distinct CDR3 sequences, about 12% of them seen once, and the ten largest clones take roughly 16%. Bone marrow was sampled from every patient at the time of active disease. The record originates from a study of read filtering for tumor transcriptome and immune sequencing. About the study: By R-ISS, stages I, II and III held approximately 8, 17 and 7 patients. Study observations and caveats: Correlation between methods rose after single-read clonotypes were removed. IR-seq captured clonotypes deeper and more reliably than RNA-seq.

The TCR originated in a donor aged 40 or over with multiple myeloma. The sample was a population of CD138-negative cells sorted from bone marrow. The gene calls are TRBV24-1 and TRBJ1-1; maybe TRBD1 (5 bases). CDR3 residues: CATSDPTGVEAFF. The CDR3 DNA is TGTGCCACCAGTGACCCAACGGGGGTTGAAGCTTTCTTT.